This T cell receptor beta chain was found in a study of naive and memory T cell subsets. CMV status came from CD4+ T cell IFNgamma after overnight CMV lysate stimulation of fresh PBMCs. Points from the study as a whole: Clonotypes here are unpaired alpha or beta chain sequences. A few larger clonotypes appeared in naive repertoires, especially CD8, possibly memory cells re-expressing CD45RA.

The beta constant-region primer was an equimolar mix of two oligonucleotides covering TRBC1 and TRBC2. Ligated cDNA was amplified by four rounds of PCR with nested alpha and beta constant-region primers and SP2. TCRdb fed the UMI-ligation and nested PCR reads into MiXCR, producing one record per CDR3 protein. The sample carries 150,000 or so distinct CDR3 sequences, over 20% recorded once. The CDR3 is 14 amino acids. V shed 0 bases and J shed 5 bases, with 11 bases lying between them. Germline CDR1 SGDLS, CDR2 YYNGEE. About this clonotype: The antigen remains undetermined.

The TCR originated in a human donor in good health. Material: naive CD4+ T cells from blood. The rearrangement links TRBV9 to TRBJ1-1, with unresolved D. CDR3 in DNA: TGTGCCAGCAGCGTAGTTGAGAGGAATACTGAAGCTTTCTTT. Residues: CASSVVERNTEAFF.